This TCR beta chain was observed in a study of CD8 T cells in ankylosing spondylitis. This clonotype was counted many times. This CDR3 has 15 residues. With 7 bases removed from V and 0 bases from J, the gap between germline ends came to 13 bases. TCRdb ran MiXCR on the 5' RACE reads and lists one entry per CDR3 protein. The table shows around 300,000 distinct CDR3 sequences, with approximately 10% occurring only once. The V call is TRBV12-3 or TRBV12-4, the J call TRBJ2-1; the D call may be TRBD1 or TRBD2 (7 bases each). The TCR comes from a female donor with ankylosing spondylitis or in good health (not recorded which). Source material: blood, either unsorted or a sorted T cell fraction (not recorded which). CDR3 nucleotides: TGTGCCAGCACCCAGGGGGGGAGCTCCTACAATGAGCAGTTCTTC. It translates to CASTQGGSSYNEQFF.